Below are 28 T cell receptor beta chains sequenced from a single sample in a study of cytomegalovirus exposure and HLA in healthy donors. With 60 Vbeta and 13 Jbeta primers, the PCR was carried out. TCRdb's copy holds only in-frame clones and misses some; the assay was immunoSEQ multiplex PCR. The sample holds roughly 250,000 clones; roughly 70% are singletons and the top ten take about 2.2%. The specimen was PBMCs. These TCRs come from a female donor in good health and CMV-seronegative.

For this clone: Its ends do not fully match the called genes, so a read error is possible. The gene calls are TRBV6-1 and TRBJ2-7; no reliable D call. CDR3 length: 14 residues. In germline, CDR1 is MNHNS, CDR2 SASEGT. CDR3 sequence reads: CASSSEGSAYGQYF. The CDR3 nucleotides read TGTGCCAGCAGCTCGGAAGGAAGCGCCTACGGGCAGTACTTC.

This clone was seen more than once but under ten times. The chain employs TRBV27 and TRBJ1-2, with 8 nucleotides matching TRBD1. Unmatched junction bases numbered 3, after V lost 5 bases and J lost 1 base. The germline CDR1 and CDR2 sequences are MNHEY and SMNVEV (reference sequence). This CDR3 spans 14 amino acids. The CDR3 reads CASSPGGLNYGYTF. The CDR3 nucleotides are TGTGCCAGCAGTCCAGGGGGCCTTAACTATGGCTACACCTTC.

The V gene is TRBV25-1, the J gene TRBJ2-3; the match to TRBD2 covers 16 bases. Germline CDR1 MGHDK, CDR2 SYGVNS. V lost 7 bases to trimming and J lost 6 bases; unmatched junction nucleotides: 7. The CDR3 loop spans 16 amino acids. The CDR3: CASTRGTSGRVDTQYF. The CDR3 coding sequence is TGTGCCAGCACGAGGGGGACTAGCGGGAGGGTGGATACGCAGTATTTT. Together with reference TRBV25-1 and TRBJ2-3, the CDR3 gives the full variable domain: EADIYQTPRYLVIGTGKKITLECSQTMGHDKMYWYQQDPGMELHLIHYSYGVNSTEKGDLSSESTVSRIRTEHFPLTLESARPSHTSQYLCASTRGTSGRVDTQYFGPGTRLTVL.

The V and J genes are TRBV6-6 and TRBJ2-2, with TRBD2 matching 11 bases. Germline lookup yields CDR1 MNHNY and CDR2 SVGAGI (reference sequence). This CDR3 has 15 amino acids. V lost 7 bases and J lost 6; bases outside the gene matches: 7. The CDR3 sequence is CASTVTSGTAGELFF. The CDR3 coding sequence is TGTGCCAGCACCGTGACTAGCGGGACCGCCGGGGAGCTGTTTTTT.

The gene calls are TRBV4-1 and TRBJ2-2; 11 bases align to TRBD2. V gave up 1 base and J gave up 8 bases; unmatched junction bases: 6. The germline V gene encodes CDR1 MGHRA and CDR2 YSYEKL. This CDR3 comprises 16 residues. CDR3 amino acids: CASSQAALAGAGELFF. In DNA form, the CDR3 reads TGCGCCAGCAGCCAAGCTGCACTAGCGGGAGCTGGGGAGCTGTTTTTT.

This clone was seen only once. The chain carries TRBV5-4 and TRBJ2-5; 8 bases are shared with TRBD1. The J call may be faulty, since TRBJ2-7 better matches the DNA end. Per germline, CDR1 SGHNT and CDR2 YYREEE (reference sequence). The CDR3 has 13 amino acids. This CDR3 reads CASGTGTGYEQYF. The CDR3 region has the DNA TGTGCCAGCGGGACCGGGACAGGCTACGAGCAGTACTTC.

The chain uses TRBV19 and TRBJ2-1; the match to TRBD2 covers 15 bases. Per germline, CDR1 LNHDA and CDR2 SQIVND (reference sequence). Losses at the gene ends were 5 bases for V and 5 bases for J; bases not matched to a gene: 10. The CDR3 consists of 18 residues. As DNA, the CDR3 is TGTGCCAGTAGTCCTTTGGGACGGACTAGCGGGAGGGACAATGAGCAGTTCTTC. Translating it yields CASSPLGRTSGRDNEQFF.

This clone was counted between two and nine times. The chain joins TRBV7-9 to TRBJ2-7; D call uncertain. The germline CDR1 and CDR2 sequences are SEHNR and FQNEAQ (reference sequence). CDR3 size: 12 residues. V was shortened by 5 bases and J by 3 bases, with 8 bases between the two germline ends. Here the CDR3 reads CASSARSYEQYF. In DNA, the CDR3 is TGTGCCAGCAGCGCTCGGAGCTACGAGCAGTACTTC. The entire variable domain, with the rest obtained from reference TRBV7-9 and TRBJ2-7, is as follows: DTGVSQNPRHKITKRGQNVTFRCDPISEHNRLYWYRQTLGQGPEFLTYFQNEAQLEKSRLLSDRFSAERPKGSFSTLEIQRTEQGDSAMYLCASSARSYEQYFGPGTRLTVT.

This sequence joins TRBV6-6 and TRBJ2-7; 8 bases map to TRBD1. The trim removed 7 bases at V and 4 bases at J, leaving 15 bases unmatched. Germline V CDR1 and CDR2: MNHNY, SVGAGI (reference sequence). The CDR3 contains 16 residues. In nucleotides, the CDR3 is TGTGCCAGCACTCTCCAGGCCAGGGGGCATCTATACGAGCAGTACTTC. Protein sequence: CASTLQARGHLYEQYF.

This chain links TRBV6-6 with TRBJ1-3, with a possible D match to TRBD1 (5 bases). CDR3 size: 16 residues. Per germline, CDR1 MNHNY and CDR2 SVGAGI (reference sequence). V lost 6 bases and J lost 2, with 17 bases in between. The CDR3: CASSRDSTPPGNTIYF. CDR3 DNA: TGTGCCAGCAGCCGGGACTCGACGCCTCCTGGAAACACCATATATTTT.

The chain employs TRBV7-8 and TRBJ1-5; 10 bases are shared with TRBD1. The CDR3 is made up of 15 amino acids. Germline V gives CDR1 SGHVS, CDR2 FQNEAQ. V lost 5 bases and J lost 4; bases outside the gene matches: 5. CDR3 loop: CASSAGTGENQPQHF. CDR3 DNA sequence: TGTGCCAGCAGCGCCGGGACAGGGGAGAATCAGCCCCAGCATTTT.

DNA of the CDR3: TGTGCCAGCAGCGCGGGATTCAATGAAAAACTGTTTTTT. Residues: CASSAGFNEKLFF. The chain recombines TRBV9 with TRBJ1-4; no definite D call. Germline V gene sequence: CDR1 SGDLS, CDR2 YYNGEE. The CDR3 contains 13 residues. Trimming removed 3 bases from V and 5 bases from J, with 8 bases in between.

The CDR3: CAWSVRVSSGNTIYF. CDR3 coding DNA: TGTGCCTGGAGTGTACGGGTCAGCTCTGGAAACACCATATATTTT. The genes are TRBV30 and TRBJ1-3; D not resolved. The ends were cut back, 0 bases at V and 0 bases at J, with 9 bases in the middle. This CDR3 has 15 amino acids. CDR1 is GTSNPN and CDR2 is SVGIG in the germline V gene (reference sequence).

The chain recombines TRBV14 with TRBJ2-1; 7 nucleotides align to TRBD2. The V segment lost 0 bases and the J segment 8 bases; nucleotides outside the gene matches: 10. CDR1 SGHDN and CDR2 FVKESK come from the germline V gene. This CDR3 has 16 residues. CDR3 protein: CASSQDTRGRSDEQFF. Here the CDR3 DNA reads TGTGCCAGCAGCCAAGATACTCGCGGGAGAAGTGATGAGCAGTTCTTC.

This clone has only one observation. The J gene is TRBJ2-1, the V gene TRBV28, with D maybe TRBD1 (7 bases). The germline V gene encodes CDR1 MDHEN and CDR2 SYDVKM. This CDR3 has 15 residues. V lost 5 bases to trimming and J lost 7 bases, with 18 bases between them. CDR3 region: CASSTTGRSVNEQFF. In DNA form, the CDR3 reads TGTGCCAGCAGTACGACAGGGAGGTCGGTGAATGAGCAGTTCTTC.

The chain joins TRBV6-1 to TRBJ2-7; 12 bases match TRBD2. Germline CDR1 reads MNHNS; CDR2 reads SASEGT. Germline trimming cut 5 bases from V and 3 bases from J; bases unmatched to any gene: 5. The CDR3 is 15 residues long. The CDR3 here is CASSLRTSGIYEQYF. Here the CDR3 DNA reads TGTGCCAGCAGTCTCCGGACTAGCGGGATCTACGAGCAGTACTTC.

This sequence joins TRBV18 and TRBJ2-7; 15 positions agree with TRBD2. CDR1 and CDR2 from the germline V gene are KGHSH and LQKENI. The trim removed 0 bases at V and 3 bases at J, leaving 3 bases unmatched. The length of the CDR3 is 17 residues. For the CDR3, the DNA is TGTGCCAGCTCACCACCGGGACTAGCGGGAGGCCTCTACGAGCAGTACTTC. It translates to CASSPPGLAGGLYEQYF.

The chain joins TRBV7-2 to TRBJ2-5; 14 nucleotides line up with TRBD2. TRBJ2-7 explains the end of the DNA better; the J call may be wrong. The CDR3 runs 15 residues. Germline CDR1 reads SGHTA; CDR2 reads FQGNSA. For the CDR3, the DNA is TGTGCCAGCAGCTTAGCCGGGACTAGCGGGAGCGAGCAGTACTTC. The encoded protein is CASSLAGTSGSEQYF.

The chain employs TRBV25-1 and TRBJ2-3; 9 bases fit TRBD1. The trim removed 9 bases at V and 2 bases at J, leaving 6 bases unmatched. This CDR3 is 14 amino acids long. Germline V gene data show CDR1 as MGHDK and CDR2 as SYGVNS. Here the CDR3 DNA reads TGTGCCAGTTCTGGGGACAGGGACACAGATACGCAGTATTTT. Translated: CASSGDRDTDTQYF.

This sequence joins TRBV5-1 and TRBJ2-1; 8 nucleotides align to TRBD2. CDR1 SGHRS and CDR2 YFSETQ come from the germline V gene. The CDR3 extends over 14 amino acids. Losses at the gene ends were 7 bases for V and 4 bases for J; bases not matched to a gene: 7. CDR3 coding DNA: TGCGCCAGCGCCCCGGGAGGGATGTACAATGAGCAGTTCTTC. Amino acids: CASAPGGMYNEQFF.

The V call is TRBV7-9, the J call TRBJ1-4; no clear D gene. Deletions cut 4 bases from V and 8 bases from J, with 14 bases between. The CDR3 is 14 residues long. In germline, CDR1 is SEHNR, CDR2 FQNEAQ (reference sequence). The CDR3 DNA sequence: TGTGCCAGCAGCTCCCCTAACTTTCTGGAAAAACTGTTTTTT. Translated, it gives CASSSPNFLEKLFF. The full variable domain, rest sourced from reference TRBV7-9 and TRBJ1-4, is DTGVSQNPRHKITKRGQNVTFRCDPISEHNRLYWYRQTLGQGPEFLTYFQNEAQLEKSRLLSDRFSAERPKGSFSTLEIQRTEQGDSAMYLCASSSPNFLEKLFFGSGTQLSVL.

The gene calls are TRBV19 and TRBJ2-7; TRBD1 matches at 9 bases. V dropped 10 bases and J dropped 7; count of bases not matched to a gene: 11. The CDR3 is 13 residues long. Germline V gene sequence: CDR1 LNHDA, CDR2 SQIVND (reference sequence). CDR3 sequence reads: CATKIQGAREQYF. CDR3 nucleotide sequence: TGTGCCACCAAGATACAGGGGGCACGGGAGCAGTACTTC.

This clone has only a few counts. This chain links TRBV27 with TRBJ2-4; weak D call: TRBD2 (6 bases). The CDR3 spans 13 residues. The germline V gene encodes CDR1 MNHEY and CDR2 SMNVEV (reference sequence). V was pared by 5 bases and J by 5 bases, with 10 bases between. CDR3 residues: CASSVDYQNIQYF. CDR3 sequence (DNA): TGTGCCAGCAGTGTGGACTACCAAAACATTCAGTACTTC.

The chain uses TRBV27 and TRBJ2-5, with TRBD1 matching 12 bases. The J call is in doubt because the DNA end fits TRBJ2-7 better. The germline V gene encodes CDR1 MNHEY and CDR2 SMNVEV (reference sequence). The CDR3 is made up of 15 amino acids. This CDR3 is CASRGAGTGGHEQYF. DNA of the CDR3: TGTGCCAGCAGGGGAGCCGGGACAGGGGGCCACGAGCAGTACTTC.

This clone has only a few counts. The chain carries TRBV30 and TRBJ1-2; 8 nucleotides align to TRBD1. CDR1 and CDR2 (germline): GTSNPN, SVGIG (reference sequence). This CDR3 has 15 amino acids. J gave up 4 bases and V 0 bases, and 7 bases lay outside the gene matches. CDR3 DNA: TGTGCCTGGAGTGTACCCAGGGGGCCTTCCTATGGCTACACCTTC. This gives the protein CAWSVPRGPSYGYTF.

The chain has TRBV7-2 and TRBJ2-2, with TRBD1 as a possible D gene (8 bases). Germline assignment: CDR1 SGHTA and CDR2 FQGNSA. Trimming shortened V by 2 bases and J by 3 bases, and 16 bases separated the two germline ends. The CDR3 length is 17 residues. This CDR3 reads CASSLPLTGGDTGELFF. The CDR3 DNA sequence: TGTGCCAGCAGCTTACCCCTCACAGGGGGGGACACCGGGGAGCTGTTTTTT.

The V call is TRBV7-3, the J call TRBJ2-5; 7 positions agree with TRBD2. V lost 8 bases to trimming and J lost 3 bases; unmatched junction nucleotides: 6. CDR3 length: 13 residues. CDR1 SGHTA and CDR2 FQGTGA come from the germline V gene. CDR3 sequence (DNA): TGTGCCAGCGCAAGGGCGGGGGAAGAGACCCAGTACTTC. This translates into CASARAGEETQYF.

This clone occurred a few times. This chain connects TRBV27 to TRBJ2-3; TRBD2 agrees at 7 bases. CDR3 length equals 16 residues. Germline V CDR1 and CDR2: MNHEY, SMNVEV (reference sequence). Germline trimming cut 4 bases from V and 4 bases from J; bases unmatched to any gene: 11. In DNA, the CDR3 is TGTGCCAGCAGTTCCTCGACTAGCCTATGGTCAGATACGCAGTATTTT. It yields the protein CASSSSTSLWSDTQYF.